This T cell receptor beta chain was profiled in a study of technical replicates of blood from several donors. This clone is a singleton in its sample. V gave up 1 base and J gave up 0 bases, with 9 bases separating them. Per germline, CDR1 SEHNR and CDR2 FQNEAQ (reference sequence). The CDR3 consists of 16 residues. TCRdb's table, derived via immunoSEQ multiplex PCR, lists solely in-frame clones and lacks some. The table shows tens of thousands of clones, with 90% to 95% occurring only once. The TCR was taken from a human donor in good health. The chain recombines TRBV7-9 with TRBJ2-2; the D gene is possibly TRBD1 (5 bases). Sequencing was performed on T cells isolated from PBMCs. CDR3 nucleotide sequence: TGTGCCAGCAGCTTAGGGTGGACATCGAACACCGGGGAGCTGTTTTTT. The encoded protein is CASSLGWTSNTGELFF.